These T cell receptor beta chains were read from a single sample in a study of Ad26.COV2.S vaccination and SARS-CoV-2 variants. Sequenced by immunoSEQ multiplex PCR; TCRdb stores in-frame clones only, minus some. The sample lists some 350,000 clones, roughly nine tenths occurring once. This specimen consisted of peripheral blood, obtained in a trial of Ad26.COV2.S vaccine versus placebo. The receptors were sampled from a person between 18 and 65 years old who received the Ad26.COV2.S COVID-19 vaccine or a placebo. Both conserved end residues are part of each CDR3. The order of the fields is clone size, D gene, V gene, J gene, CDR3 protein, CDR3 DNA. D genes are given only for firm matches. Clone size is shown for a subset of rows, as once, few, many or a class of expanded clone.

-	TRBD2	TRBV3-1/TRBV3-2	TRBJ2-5	CASSQDPSSGGPRETQYF	TGTGCCAGCAGCCAAGATCCTTCTAGCGGGGGGCCTAGGGAGACCCAGTACTTC
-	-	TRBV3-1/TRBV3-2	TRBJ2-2	CASSQAAGWGTGELFF	TGTGCCAGCAGCCAAGCGGCAGGGTGGGGTACCGGGGAGCTGTTTTTT
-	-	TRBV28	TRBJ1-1	CASSLIAEKAFF	TGTGCCAGCAGTTTAATTGCAGAAAAAGCTTTCTTT
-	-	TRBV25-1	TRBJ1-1	CASSEYSRAFF	TGTGCCAGCAGTGAATACTCCCGGGCTTTCTTT
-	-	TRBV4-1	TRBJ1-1	CASSQGPTNTEAFF	TGCGCCAGCAGCCAAGGCCCGACCAACACTGAAGCTTTCTTT
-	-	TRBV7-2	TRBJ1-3	CASSLGSSGNTIYF	TGTGCCAGCAGCTTAGGTAGCTCTGGAAACACCATATATTTT
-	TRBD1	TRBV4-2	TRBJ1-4	CASSQDSAGGDEKLFF	TGTGCCAGCAGCCAAGATTCGGCAGGGGGCGACGAAAAACTGTTTTTT
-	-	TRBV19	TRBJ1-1	CASEGGVATEAFF	TGTGCCAGCGAGGGGGGAGTAGCCACTGAAGCTTTCTTT
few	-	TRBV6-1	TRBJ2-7	CASSERGGNYEQYF	TGTGCCAGCAGTGAACGTGGGGGAAACTACGAGCAGTACTTC
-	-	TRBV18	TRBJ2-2	CASSPQRSTGELFF	TGTGCCAGCTCACCTCAAAGGTCCACCGGGGAGCTGTTTTTT
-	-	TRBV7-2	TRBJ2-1	CASSLGRNNEQFF	TGTGCCAGCAGCTTAGGGCGGAACAATGAGCAGTTCTTC
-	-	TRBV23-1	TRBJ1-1	CAIIGGRTEAFF	TGCGCCATCATTGGGGGACGGACTGAAGCTTTCTTT
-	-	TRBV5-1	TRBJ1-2	CASSLAENYGYTF	TGCGCCAGCAGCTTGGCCGAAAACTATGGCTACACCTTC
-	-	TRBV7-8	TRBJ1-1	CASSLTDRFNTEAFF	TGTGCCAGCAGCTTAACGGACCGGTTTAACACTGAAGCTTTCTTT
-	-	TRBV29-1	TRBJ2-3	CSVEQDTQYF	TGCAGCGTTGAACAGGATACGCAGTATTTT
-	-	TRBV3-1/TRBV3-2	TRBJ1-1	CASSQQATNTEAFF	TGTGCCAGCAGCCAACAGGCGACGAACACTGAAGCTTTCTTT
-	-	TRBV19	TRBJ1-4	CASSLGTETDSEKLFF	TGTGCCAGTAGTCTCGGGACGGAGACCGACAGTGAAAAACTGTTTTTT
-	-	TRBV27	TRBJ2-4	CASSAQGGRDIQYF	TGTGCCAGCAGTGCCCAGGGGGGGAGGGACATTCAGTACTTC
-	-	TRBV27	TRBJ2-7	CASRKLGGESYEQYF	TGTGCCAGCAGAAAACTGGGTGGGGAATCCTACGAGCAGTACTTC
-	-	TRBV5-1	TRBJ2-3	CASSLGGVSTDTQYF	TGCGCCAGCAGCTTGGGAGGGGTTAGCACAGATACGCAGTATTTT
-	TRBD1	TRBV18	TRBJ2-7	CASSSTGGTGNEQYF	TGTGCCAGCTCGTCTACAGGGGGAACGGGCAACGAGCAGTACTTC
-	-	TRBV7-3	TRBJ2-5	CASSSSGGTQETQYF	TGTGCCAGCAGTTCCTCCGGAGGGACCCAAGAGACCCAGTACTTC
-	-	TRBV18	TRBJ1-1	CASSPSEGNTEAFF	TGTGCCAGCTCACCCTCTGAGGGGAACACTGAAGCTTTCTTT
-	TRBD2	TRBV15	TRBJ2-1	CATSPGTSGVRNEQFF	TGTGCCACCAGCCCTGGGACTAGCGGGGTCAGGAATGAGCAGTTCTTC
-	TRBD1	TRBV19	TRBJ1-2	CASSIAPTGPYGYTF	TGTGCCAGTAGTATAGCCCCGACAGGGCCATATGGCTACACCTTC
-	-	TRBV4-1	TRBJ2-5	CASSPGWGLGAETQYF	TGCGCCAGCAGCCCCGGGTGGGGGCTCGGGGCGGAGACCCAGTACTTC
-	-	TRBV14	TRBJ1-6	CASSQFSDGPLHF	TGTGCCAGCAGCCAGTTTTCAGACGGACCCCTCCACTTT
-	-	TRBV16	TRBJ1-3	CASSQSGVRDTIYF	TGTGCCAGCAGCCAATCAGGGGTCCGGGACACCATATATTTT
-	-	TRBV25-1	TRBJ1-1	CASSAGTYPTEAFF	TGTGCCAGCAGTGCCGGGACATATCCCACTGAAGCTTTCTTT
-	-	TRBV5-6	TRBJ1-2	CASSLVADYGYTF	TGTGCCAGCAGCTTGGTAGCAGACTATGGCTACACCTTC
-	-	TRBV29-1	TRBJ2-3	CSVQGGHTDTQYF	TGCAGCGTTCAGGGGGGCCACACAGATACGCAGTATTTT
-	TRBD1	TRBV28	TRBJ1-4	CASSSFEGAQLFF	TGTGCCAGCAGTTCTTTCGAGGGGGCTCAGCTGTTTTTT
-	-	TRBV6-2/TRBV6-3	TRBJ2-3	CASSGRTSSLDTQYF	TGTGCCAGCAGCGGACGAACGAGCAGCCTAGATACGCAGTATTTT
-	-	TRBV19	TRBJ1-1	CASSIDRFFDTEAFF	TGTGCCAGTAGTATCGACAGGTTCTTTGACACTGAAGCTTTCTTT
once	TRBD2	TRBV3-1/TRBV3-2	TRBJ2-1	CASSHHRGLAGTYNEQFF	TGTGCCAGCAGCCACCACCGGGGACTAGCGGGTACCTACAATGAGCAGTTCTTC
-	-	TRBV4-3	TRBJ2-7	CASSLTVGASYEQYF	TGCGCCAGCAGCCTAACTGTAGGTGCGTCCTACGAGCAGTACTTC
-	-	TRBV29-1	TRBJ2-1	CSAGAGFAYNEQFF	TGCAGCGCGGGGGCAGGTTTTGCCTACAATGAGCAGTTCTTC
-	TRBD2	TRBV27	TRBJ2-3	CASSLLAGKDTQYF	TGTGCCAGCAGTTTACTAGCGGGAAAAGATACGCAGTATTTT
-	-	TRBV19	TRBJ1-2	CASSIRRGANYGYTF	TGTGCCAGTAGTATCAGGAGGGGAGCTAACTATGGCTACACCTTC
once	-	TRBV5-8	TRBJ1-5	CASSTADGRQPQHF	TGTGCCAGCAGCACGGCCGACGGGCGTCAGCCCCAGCATTTT
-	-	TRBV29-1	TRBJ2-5	CSVDEGNQETQYF	TGCAGCGTTGATGAGGGAAACCAAGAGACCCAGTACTTC
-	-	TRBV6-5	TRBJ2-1	CASSTRTHEQFF	TGTGCCAGCAGTACAAGGACCCATGAGCAGTTCTTC
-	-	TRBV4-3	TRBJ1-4	CASSQDPDATNEKLFF	TGCGCCAGCAGCCAAGACCCGGACGCAACTAATGAAAAACTGTTTTTT
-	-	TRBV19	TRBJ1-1	CASSIASFLEAFF	TGTGCCAGTAGTATAGCGTCCTTCCTCGAAGCTTTCTTT
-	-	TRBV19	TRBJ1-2	CASSIDRGGIGYGYTF	TGTGCCAGTAGTATAGATCGTGGGGGTATCGGCTATGGCTACACCTTC
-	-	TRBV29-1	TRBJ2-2	CSVEDDINTGELFF	TGCAGCGTTGAGGACGATATTAACACCGGGGAGCTGTTTTTT
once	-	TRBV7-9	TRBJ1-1	CASSLAVLNTEAFF	TGTGCCAGCAGCTTAGCGGTCCTGAACACTGAAGCTTTCTTT
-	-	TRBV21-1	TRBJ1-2	CASSEKDATF	TGTGCCAGCAGCGAGAAAGATGCCACCTTC
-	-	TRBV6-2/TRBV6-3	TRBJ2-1	CASSWIGSHSYNEQFF	TGTGCCAGCAGTTGGATAGGGTCCCACTCCTACAATGAGCAGTTCTTC